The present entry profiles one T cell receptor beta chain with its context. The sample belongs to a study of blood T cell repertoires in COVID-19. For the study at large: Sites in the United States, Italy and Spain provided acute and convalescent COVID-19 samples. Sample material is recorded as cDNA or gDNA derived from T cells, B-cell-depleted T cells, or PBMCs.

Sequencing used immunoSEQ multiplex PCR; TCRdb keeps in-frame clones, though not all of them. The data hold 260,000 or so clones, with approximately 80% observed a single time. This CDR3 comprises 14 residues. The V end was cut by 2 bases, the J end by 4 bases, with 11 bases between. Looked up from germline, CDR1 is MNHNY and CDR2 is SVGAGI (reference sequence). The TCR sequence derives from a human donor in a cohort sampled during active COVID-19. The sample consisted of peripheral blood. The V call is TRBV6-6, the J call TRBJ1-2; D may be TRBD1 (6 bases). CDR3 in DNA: TGTGCCAGCAGTTACGCAGACAGGATCTATGGCTACACCTTC. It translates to CASSYADRIYGYTF.